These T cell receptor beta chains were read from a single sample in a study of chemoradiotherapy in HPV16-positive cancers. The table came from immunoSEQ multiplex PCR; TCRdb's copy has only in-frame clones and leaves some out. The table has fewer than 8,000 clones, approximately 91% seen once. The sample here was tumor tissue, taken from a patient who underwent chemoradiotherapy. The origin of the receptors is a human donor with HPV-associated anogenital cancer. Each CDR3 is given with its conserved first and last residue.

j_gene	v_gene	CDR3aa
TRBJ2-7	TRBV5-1	CASSLILQGGNYEQYF
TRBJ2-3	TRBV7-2	CASSLRGQGTDTQYF
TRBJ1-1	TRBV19	CASSFSGQGTEAFF
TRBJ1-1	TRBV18	CASSPGTGDTEAFF
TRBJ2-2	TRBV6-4	CASSDEASGNTGELFF
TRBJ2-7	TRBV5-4	CASSLIPGGPQQYF
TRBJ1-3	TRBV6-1	CAISEPARGLSGNTIYF
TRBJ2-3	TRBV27	CASSLLAGGRPVLYF
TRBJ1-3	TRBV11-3	CASSLDSTTFSGNTIYF
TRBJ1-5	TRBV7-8	CASSLQGLSNQPQHF
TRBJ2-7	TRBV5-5	CASSSELGSAQYF
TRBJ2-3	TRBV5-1	CASTDQGGTDTQYF
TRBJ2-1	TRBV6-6	CASSRAIAGGDNEQFF
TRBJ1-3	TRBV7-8	CASSSHGVAGNTIYF
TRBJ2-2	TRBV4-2	CASSQVGVAGDTGELFF
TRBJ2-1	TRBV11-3	CARCRRRGGNEQFF
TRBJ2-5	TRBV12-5	CASGLFHGGETQYF
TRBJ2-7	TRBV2	CASSAASDMPGYEQYF
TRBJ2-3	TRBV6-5	CASKRQSTQYF
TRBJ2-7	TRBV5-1	CASSFRAGPSEQYF
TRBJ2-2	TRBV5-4	CASSLKGTGELFF
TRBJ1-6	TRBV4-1	CASSLGGTGPYNSPLHF
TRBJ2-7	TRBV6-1	CASSDTDRGEQYF
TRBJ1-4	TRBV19	CASSGQGAGYEKLFF
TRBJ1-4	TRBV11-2	CASSLVPLGSGDEKLFF
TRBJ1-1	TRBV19	CASSIGHLGNTEAFF
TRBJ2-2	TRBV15	CATSRDSNTGELFF
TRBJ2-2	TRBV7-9	CASSLPVGELFF
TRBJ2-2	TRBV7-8	CASSLGRNTGELFF
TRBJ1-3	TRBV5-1	CASSPGTAGNTIYF
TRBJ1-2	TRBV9	CASSPVEYYGYTF
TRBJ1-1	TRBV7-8	CASSSQGAGVTEAFF
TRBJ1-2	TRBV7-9	CASSLANYGYTF
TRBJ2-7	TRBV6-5	CASSTEREGRYEQYF
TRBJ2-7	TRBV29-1	CSVDPGSGEQYF
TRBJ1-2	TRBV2	CASSENGPGGVYGYTF
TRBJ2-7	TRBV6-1	CASSEGGLWGAEDLDSYEQYF
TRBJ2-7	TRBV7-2	CASSLSGRTYEQYF
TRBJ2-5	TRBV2	CASRSGGETQYF
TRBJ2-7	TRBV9	CASSPTLGRQGTYEQYF
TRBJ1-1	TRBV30	CAWRGFAEAFF
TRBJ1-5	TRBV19	CASSESNGNQPQHF
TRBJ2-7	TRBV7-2	CASSLAPISYEQYF
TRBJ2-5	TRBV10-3	CAISGSGGMETQYF
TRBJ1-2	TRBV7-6	CASSLDDRGYGYTF
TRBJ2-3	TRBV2	CASQTYTQYF
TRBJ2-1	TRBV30	CAWSRMGGAVDEQFF
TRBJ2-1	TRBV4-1	CASSQERPSGDNEQFF
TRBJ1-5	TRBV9	CASSVDGSNQPQHF
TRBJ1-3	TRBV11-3	CATEETSGNTIYF
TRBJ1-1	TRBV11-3	CASSLNTEAFF
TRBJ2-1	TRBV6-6	CASSYPGTAVNEQFF
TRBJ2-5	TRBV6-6	CASSYWGPRDSETQYF